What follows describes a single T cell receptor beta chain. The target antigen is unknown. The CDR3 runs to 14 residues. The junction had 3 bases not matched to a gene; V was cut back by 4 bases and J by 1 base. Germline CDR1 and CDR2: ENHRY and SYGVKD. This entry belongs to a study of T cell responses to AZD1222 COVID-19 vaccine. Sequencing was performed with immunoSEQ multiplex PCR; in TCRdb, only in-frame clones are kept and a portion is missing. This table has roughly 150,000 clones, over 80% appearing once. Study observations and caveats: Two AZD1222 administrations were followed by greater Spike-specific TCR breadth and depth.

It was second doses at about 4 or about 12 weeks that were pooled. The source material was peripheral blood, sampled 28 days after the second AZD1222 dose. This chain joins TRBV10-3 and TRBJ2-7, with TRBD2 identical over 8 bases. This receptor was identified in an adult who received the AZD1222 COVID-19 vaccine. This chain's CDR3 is CAISAGLASYEQYF. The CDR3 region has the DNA TGTGCCATCAGTGCCGGACTAGCATCCTACGAGCAGTACTTC.